This T cell receptor beta chain was recovered during a study of regulatory dendritic cells for organ transplantation. CDR3 length: 18 amino acids. Germline trimming cut 0 bases from V and 9 bases from J; bases unmatched to any gene: 16. Germline assignment: CDR1 LGHNA and CDR2 YNFKEQ. Allogeneic regulatory or mature dendritic cells were co-cultured for 4 to 6 days with CFSE-labeled sorted T cells at 1:10. A remark on this clone: Its matching antigen is unknown.

Only in-frame clones appear in the TCRdb table, and some are missing; sequencing was by immunoSEQ multiplex PCR. The repertoire holds 20,000 or so clones, with over 75% as singletons. V usage is TRBV4-2 and J usage is TRBJ2-5, with TRBD2 identical over 10 bases. The sample consisted of naive CD4+ T cells from blood cultured with regulatory dendritic cells. Subset defined: CD45RA+ naive T cells. The sequence derives from a human donor in good health. CDR3: CASSQDLASGRGGEAQYF. CDR3 nucleotide sequence: TGTGCCAGCAGCCAAGATCTGGCTAGCGGGAGAGGAGGGGAGGCCCAGTACTTC.